One and the same sample provided the 25 T cell receptor beta chains below, sequenced in a study of OX40 agonist ivuxolimab in advanced cancers. Sequenced by immunoSEQ multiplex PCR; TCRdb stores in-frame clones only, minus some. The table includes around 40,000 clones, 84% detected once. The sequenced sample was CD4+ or CD8+ T cells sorted from blood, obtained in a trial of the OX40 agonist ivuxolimab. The receptors derive from an adult with an advanced solid tumor such as melanoma, head and neck, liver or kidney cancer.

The rearrangement links TRBV27 to TRBJ1-1, with a possible D match to TRBD1 (5 bases). The germline V gene encodes CDR1 MNHEY and CDR2 SMNVEV (reference sequence). Between the trimmed V and J ends, which lost 1 base and 3 bases, there was a span of 9 bases. The CDR3 loop spans 14 amino acids. The CDR3 here is CASSLYAGDTEAFF. The CDR3 DNA reads TGTGCCAGCAGTTTATATGCGGGGGACACTGAAGCTTTCTTT.

This clone was detected once. The chain has TRBV9 and TRBJ2-7; D is unresolved. Germline values: CDR1 SGDLS, CDR2 YYNGEE. The CDR3 is 14 residues long. Trimming cost V 0 bases and J 4 bases, with 11 bases left between them. CDR3 DNA sequence: TGTGCCAGCAGCGTAGTGCCATTTCAATACGAGCAGTACTTC. It translates to CASSVVPFQYEQYF.

The chain links TRBV7-6 to TRBJ2-7; 11 bases are shared with TRBD2. CDR1 is SGHVS and CDR2 is FNYEAQ in the germline V gene. This CDR3 is built from 16 residues. V was clipped by 0 bases and J by 6 bases; unmatched bases: 7. CDR3 nucleotides: TGTGCCAGCAGCTTAGCGGGGGGACTAGCGGTTGCCGAGCAGTACTTC. Residues: CASSLAGGLAVAEQYF.

This clone was seen a handful of times. The rearrangement links TRBV7-9 to TRBJ2-3; a weak D match, TRBD2 (6 bases). The CDR3 length is 17 residues. Germline loops: CDR1 SEHNR, CDR2 FQNEAQ (reference sequence). Trimming took off 4 bases at V and 2 bases at J, with 19 bases between the two ends. CDR3 residues: CASSSLFLVAATDTQYF. The CDR3 DNA reads as TGTGCCAGCAGCTCCCTTTTCCTGGTAGCGGCCACAGATACGCAGTATTTT.

This clone was seen once. The V gene is TRBV7-3, the J gene TRBJ2-1; TRBD2 is a possible D gene (6 bases). V was cut by 5 bases and J by 1 base, with 12 bases left in between. This CDR3 has 15 residues. Germline V gene sequence: CDR1 SGHTA, CDR2 FQGTGA. CDR3 coding DNA: TGTGCCAGCAGCCCGGAGCGGGCATCCTACAATGAGCAGTTCTTC. Encoded protein: CASSPERASYNEQFF.

This chain uses TRBV4-1 with TRBJ2-3; 7 positions match TRBD2. The trim removed 7 bases at V and 1 base at J, leaving 8 bases unmatched. This CDR3 is 15 amino acids long. CDR1 is MGHRA and CDR2 is YSYEKL in the germline V gene. The CDR3 loop reads CASTWGDYGTDTQYF. CDR3 DNA sequence: TGCGCCAGCACCTGGGGGGACTACGGCACAGATACGCAGTATTTT.

V is TRBV27 and J is TRBJ2-1; D perhaps matches TRBD2 (6 bases). This CDR3 is built from 19 residues. The germline V gene has CDR1 MNHEY and CDR2 SMNVEV (reference sequence). The V end lost 8 bases, the J end lost 3 bases, and 29 bases lay between the germline ends. In nucleotides, the CDR3 is TGTGCCAGCGGCTCAGGACTCCGGGTAACGGGCGGGGACTACAATGAGCAGTTCTTC. Its translation: CASGSGLRVTGGDYNEQFF.

This chain joins TRBV6-5 and TRBJ1-2; D call uncertain. The CDR3 covers 11 residues. Trimming cost V 10 bases and J 1 base, with 7 bases left between them. The V gene's germline CDR1 is MNHEY and CDR2 SVGAGI. In DNA form, the CDR3 reads TGTGCCACCGTTTATAACTATGGCTACACCTTC. It codes for CATVYNYGYTF.

This chain links TRBV2 with TRBJ1-1; D is perhaps TRBD1 (5 bases). The CDR3 length is 15 residues. Germline CDR1 is SNHLY and CDR2 is FYNNEI. The V end was cut by 2 bases, the J end by 5 bases, with 15 bases between. The CDR3: CASSEQGGRYTEAFF. DNA for the CDR3: TGTGCCAGCAGTGAACAGGGAGGGCGGTATACTGAAGCTTTCTTT.

The gene calls are TRBV28 and TRBJ1-2; the match to TRBD1 covers 7 bases. The trim removed 6 bases at V and 3 bases at J, leaving 10 bases unmatched. CDR1 MDHEN and CDR2 SYDVKM come from the germline V gene. The CDR3 has 15 amino acids. CDR3 nucleotide sequence: TGTGCCAGCAGCCCAAGAGGGGGCGCTGACTATGGCTACACCTTC. Protein product: CASSPRGGADYGYTF.

In its sample, this clone is medium-sized. The same CDR3 can be traced to other DNA sequences in this sample. The chain employs TRBV29-1 and TRBJ1-2; D unclear. V was clipped by 4 bases and J by 6 bases, with 9 bases between them. The CDR3 extends over 11 amino acids. In germline, CDR1 is SQVTM, CDR2 ANQGSEA. This CDR3 is CSVAGLDGYTF. In DNA, the CDR3 is TGCAGCGTTGCTGGGCTGGATGGCTACACCTTC. The entire variable domain, with the rest obtained from reference TRBV29-1 and TRBJ1-2, is as follows: SAVISQKPSRDICQRGTSLTIQCQVDSQVTMMFWYRQQPGQSLTLIATANQGSEATYESGFVIDKFPISRPNLTFSTLTVSNMSPEDSSIYLCSVAGLDGYTFGSGTRLTVV.

The chain has TRBV19 and TRBJ2-5; 8 bases agree with TRBD1. Germline V gene data show CDR1 as LNHDA and CDR2 as SQIVND (reference sequence). V lost 4 bases and J lost 5; bases outside the gene matches: 6. The length of the CDR3 is 14 residues. This chain's CDR3 is CASSRQQGVETQYF. The CDR3 DNA sequence: TGTGCCAGTAGTAGGCAACAGGGGGTCGAGACCCAGTACTTC.

The chain recombines TRBV13 with TRBJ2-6; TRBD2 matches at 9 bases. The CDR3 spans 18 residues. V lost 0 bases, J lost 0 bases, and 3 bases stayed unmatched. Germline assignment: CDR1 PRHDT and CDR2 FYEKMQ (reference sequence). CDR3 bases: TGTGCCAGCAGCTTAGGGCTAGCGGGGAGCTCTGGGGCCAACGTCCTGACTTTC. Protein sequence: CASSLGLAGSSGANVLTF.

The chain has TRBV5-3 and TRBJ1-1; perhaps TRBD1 as D (5 bases). TRBV5-3 is an ORF; its function is uncertain. This CDR3 contains 15 residues. V lost 3 bases and J lost 1, with 13 bases in between. The chain's CDR3 is CARSSRDRRNTEAFF. CDR3 DNA: TGTGCCAGAAGCTCCCGGGACCGACGGAACACTGAAGCTTTCTTT.

The chain recombines TRBV19 with TRBJ2-1, with D hard to call. CDR3 length: 15 amino acids. Germline V gene lookup returns CDR1 LNHDA and CDR2 SQIVND (reference sequence). The V and J ends lost 1 base and 4 bases respectively, with 11 bases between them. In nucleotides, the CDR3 is TGTGCCAGTAGTATAGCAACCCCCACGTACAATGAGCAGTTCTTC. It encodes CASSIATPTYNEQFF.

Remarks on this clone: One end of the junction does not line up with germline, which may come from a read error. The V and J genes are TRBV7-7 and TRBJ2-2; D unresolved. From germline, CDR1 is SSHAT and CDR2 FNYEAQ (reference sequence). The CDR3 extends over 16 amino acids. In DNA, the CDR3 is TGTGCTAGCAGCCCCTACGGGCCCCAGAACACCGGGGAGCTGTTTTTT. This encodes CASSPYGPQNTGELFF.

This chain links TRBV29-1 with TRBJ2-7; tentatively, D is TRBD2 (7 bases). This CDR3 spans 13 amino acids. V lost 4 bases and J lost 2, with 12 bases in between. Germline lookup yields CDR1 SQVTM and CDR2 ANQGSEA. DNA for the CDR3: TGCAGCGTTGCGAGGGGGGGAGCCTACGAGCAGTACTTC. Protein sequence: CSVARGGAYEQYF.

The rearrangement links TRBV7-2 to TRBJ2-3; D unresolved. The CDR3 has 12 residues. V lost 5 bases and J 4 bases, leaving 7 bases between the germline ends. Looked up from germline, CDR1 is SGHTA and CDR2 is FQGNSA. The CDR3 sequence: CASSLTADTQYF. Written as DNA, the CDR3 is TGTGCCAGCAGCCTAACTGCAGATACGCAGTATTTT.

A few counts support this clone. This chain joins TRBV19 and TRBJ2-7; 8 nucleotides align to TRBD1. Germline V gene lookup returns CDR1 LNHDA and CDR2 SQIVND (reference sequence). The CDR3 covers 14 residues. V was pared by 4 bases and J by 3 bases, with 5 bases of the junction left unmatched. CDR3 sequence: CASSTGQGNYEQYF. CDR3 sequence (DNA): TGTGCCAGTAGTACCGGACAGGGAAACTACGAGCAGTACTTC.

J is TRBJ2-7 and V is TRBV13; TRBD1 aligns across 9 bases. CDR3 length: 16 residues. With 5 bases clipped from V and 4 bases from J, the junction kept 12 bases outside the gene matches. Per germline, CDR1 PRHDT and CDR2 FYEKMQ (reference sequence). This CDR3 reads CASSRVNPGQGYEQYF. DNA of the CDR3: TGTGCCAGCAGCCGAGTCAACCCGGGACAGGGTTACGAGCAGTACTTC.

The V and J genes are TRBV27 and TRBJ2-7; D is uncertain. Trimming cost V 4 bases and J 4 bases, with 8 bases left between them. This CDR3 has 12 residues. Germline V gene sequence: CDR1 MNHEY, CDR2 SMNVEV (reference sequence). CDR3 DNA sequence: TGTGCCAGCAGTTCGGGCTCATACGAGCAGTACTTC. This gives the protein CASSSGSYEQYF.

The V call is TRBV6-6, the J call TRBJ2-7; 7 bases line up with TRBD1. V was pared by 2 bases and J by 5 bases, with 0 bases of the junction left unmatched. Germline loops: CDR1 MNHNY, CDR2 SVGAGI (reference sequence). The CDR3 is made up of 12 amino acids. CDR3 coding DNA: TGTGCCAGCAGTTACCAGGGGGACGAGCAGTACTTC. Translating it yields CASSYQGDEQYF.

There are a few counts of this clone. The V call is TRBV5-6, the J call TRBJ2-7; no clear D gene. V was cut by 4 bases and J by 4 bases, with 12 bases left in between. Germline V gene sequence: CDR1 SGHDT, CDR2 YYEEEE. This CDR3 region has 13 residues. The CDR3 loop is CASSRFLGYEQYF. The CDR3 DNA follows: TGTGCCAGCAGCCGCTTTTTGGGATACGAGCAGTACTTC.

This chain joins TRBV5-1 and TRBJ1-2; D gene unclear. This CDR3 is built from 10 residues. CDR1 is SGHRS, CDR2 YFSETQ, per germline. Trimming cost V 5 bases and J 6 bases, with 5 bases left between them. In DNA form, the CDR3 reads TGCGCCAGCAGGGAGGATGGCTACACCTTC. It is translated as CASREDGYTF.

In its sample, this clone was seen once. The chain joins TRBV5-1 to TRBJ2-3; a weak D match, TRBD2 (6 bases). V was trimmed by 5 bases and J by 0 bases, leaving 10 bases between them. This CDR3 comprises 14 residues. The V gene's germline CDR1 is SGHRS and CDR2 YFSETQ. The CDR3 DNA sequence: TGCGCCAGCAGGTCCGGGACTAGCACAGATACGCAGTATTTT. It codes for CASRSGTSTDTQYF.